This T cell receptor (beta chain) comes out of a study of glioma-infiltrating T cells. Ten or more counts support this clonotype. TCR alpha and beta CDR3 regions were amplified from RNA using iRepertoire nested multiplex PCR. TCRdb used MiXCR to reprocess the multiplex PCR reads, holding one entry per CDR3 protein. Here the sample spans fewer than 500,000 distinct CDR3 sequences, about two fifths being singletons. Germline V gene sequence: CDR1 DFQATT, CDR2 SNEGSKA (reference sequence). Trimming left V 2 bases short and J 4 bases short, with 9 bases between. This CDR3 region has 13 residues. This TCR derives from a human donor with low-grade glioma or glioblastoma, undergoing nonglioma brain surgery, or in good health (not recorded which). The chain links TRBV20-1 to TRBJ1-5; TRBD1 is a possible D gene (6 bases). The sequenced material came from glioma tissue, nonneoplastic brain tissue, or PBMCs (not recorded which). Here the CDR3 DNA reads TGCAGTGCTAGATCGGACAGAAATCAGCCCCAGCATTTT. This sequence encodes CSARSDRNQPQHF.